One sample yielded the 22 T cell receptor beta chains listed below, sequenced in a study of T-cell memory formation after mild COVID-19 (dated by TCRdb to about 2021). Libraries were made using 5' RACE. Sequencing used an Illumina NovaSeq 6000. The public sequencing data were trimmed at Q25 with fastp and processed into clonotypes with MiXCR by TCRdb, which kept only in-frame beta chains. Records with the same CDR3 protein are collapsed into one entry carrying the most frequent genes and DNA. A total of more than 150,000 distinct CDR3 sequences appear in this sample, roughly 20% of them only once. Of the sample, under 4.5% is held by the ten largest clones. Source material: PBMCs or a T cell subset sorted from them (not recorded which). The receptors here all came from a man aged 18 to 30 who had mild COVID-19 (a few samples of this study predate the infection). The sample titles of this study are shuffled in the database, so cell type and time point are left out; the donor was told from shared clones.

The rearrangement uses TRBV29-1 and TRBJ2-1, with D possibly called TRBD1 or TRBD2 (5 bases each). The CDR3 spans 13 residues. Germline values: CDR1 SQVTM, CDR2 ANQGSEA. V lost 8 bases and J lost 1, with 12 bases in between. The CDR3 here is CSWLGESYNEQFF. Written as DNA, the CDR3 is TGCAGCTGGCTGGGGGAATCCTACAATGAGCAGTTCTTC.

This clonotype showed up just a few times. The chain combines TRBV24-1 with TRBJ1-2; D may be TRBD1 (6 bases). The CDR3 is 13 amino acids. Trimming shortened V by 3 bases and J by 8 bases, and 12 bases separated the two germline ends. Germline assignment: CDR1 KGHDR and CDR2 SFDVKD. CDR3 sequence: CATSDQQGRGYTF. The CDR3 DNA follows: TGTGCCACCAGTGATCAACAGGGAAGAGGCTACACCTTC.

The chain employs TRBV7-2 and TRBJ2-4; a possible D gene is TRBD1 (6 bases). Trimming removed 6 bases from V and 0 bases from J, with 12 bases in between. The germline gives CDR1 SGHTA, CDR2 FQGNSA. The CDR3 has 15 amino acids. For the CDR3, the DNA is TGTGCCAGCAGATCAACAGGGCTAGCCAAAAACATTCAGTACTTC. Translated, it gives CASRSTGLAKNIQYF.

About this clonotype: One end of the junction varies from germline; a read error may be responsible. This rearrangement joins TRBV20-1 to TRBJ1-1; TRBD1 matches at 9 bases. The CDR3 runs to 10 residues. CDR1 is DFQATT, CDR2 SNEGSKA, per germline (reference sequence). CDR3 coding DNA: TGCAGTGCTGTGGACAGGGGAGTTCACTTT. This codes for CSAVDRGVHF.

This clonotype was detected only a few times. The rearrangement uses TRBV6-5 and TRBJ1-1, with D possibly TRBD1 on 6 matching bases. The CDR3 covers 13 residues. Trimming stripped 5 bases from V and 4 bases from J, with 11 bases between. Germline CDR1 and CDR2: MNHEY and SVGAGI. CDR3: CASSLQGFTEAFF. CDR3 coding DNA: TGTGCCAGCAGTCTCCAGGGGTTCACTGAAGCTTTCTTT.

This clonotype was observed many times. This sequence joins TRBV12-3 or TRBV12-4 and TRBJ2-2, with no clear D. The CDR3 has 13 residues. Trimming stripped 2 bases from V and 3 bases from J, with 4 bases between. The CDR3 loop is CASSLWDTGELFF. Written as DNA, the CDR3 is TGTGCCAGCAGTTTATGGGACACCGGGGAGCTGTTTTTT.

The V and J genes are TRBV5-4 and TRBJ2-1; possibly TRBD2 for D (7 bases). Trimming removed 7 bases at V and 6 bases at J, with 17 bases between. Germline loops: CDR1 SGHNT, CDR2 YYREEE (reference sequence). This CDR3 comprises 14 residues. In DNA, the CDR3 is TGTGCCAGCGCAACCTTCGGGGGGCCCAATGAGCAGTTCTTC. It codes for CASATFGGPNEQFF.

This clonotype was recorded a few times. CDR3 sequence: CASSSGPPNSNQPQHF. CDR3 coding DNA: TGTGCCAGCAGCTCTGGGCCTCCCAATAGCAATCAGCCCCAGCATTTT. This chain links TRBV7-2 with TRBJ1-5; no clear D gene. V was trimmed by 4 bases and J by 0 bases, leaving 13 bases between them. This CDR3 comprises 16 residues. From germline, CDR1 is SGHTA and CDR2 FQGNSA.

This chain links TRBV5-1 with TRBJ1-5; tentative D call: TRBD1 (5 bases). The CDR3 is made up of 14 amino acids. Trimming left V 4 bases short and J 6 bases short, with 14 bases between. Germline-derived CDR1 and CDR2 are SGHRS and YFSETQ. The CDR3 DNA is TGCGCCAGCAGCGTGGGACCCCCCAGTCAGCCCCAGCATTTT. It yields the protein CASSVGPPSQPQHF.

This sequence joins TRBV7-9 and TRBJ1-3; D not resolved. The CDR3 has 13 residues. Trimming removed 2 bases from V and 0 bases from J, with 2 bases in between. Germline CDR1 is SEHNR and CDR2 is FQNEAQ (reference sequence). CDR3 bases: TGTGCCAGCAGCTTAATCTCTGGAAACACCATATATTTT. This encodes CASSLISGNTIYF. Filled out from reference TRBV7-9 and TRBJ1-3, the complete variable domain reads DTGVSQNPRHKITKRGQNVTFRCDPISEHNRLYWYRQTLGQGPEFLTYFQNEAQLEKSRLLSDRFSAERPKGSFSTLEIQRTEQGDSAMYLCASSLISGNTIYFGEGSWLTVV.

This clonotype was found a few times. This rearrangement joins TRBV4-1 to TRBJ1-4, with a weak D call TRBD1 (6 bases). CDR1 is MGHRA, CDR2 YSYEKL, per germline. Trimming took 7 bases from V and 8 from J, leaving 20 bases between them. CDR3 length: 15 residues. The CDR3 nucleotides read TGCGCCAGCACCCAGGGGCCCCAGGCGGTCGAAAAACTGTTTTTT. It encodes CASTQGPQAVEKLFF.

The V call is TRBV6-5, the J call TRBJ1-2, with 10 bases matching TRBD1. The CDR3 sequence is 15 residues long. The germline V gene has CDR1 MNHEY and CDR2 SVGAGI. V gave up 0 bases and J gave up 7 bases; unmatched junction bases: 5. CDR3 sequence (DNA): TGTGCCAGCAGTTACTCGGACAGGGGGTTGGGTGGCTACACCTTC. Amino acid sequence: CASSYSDRGLGGYTF.

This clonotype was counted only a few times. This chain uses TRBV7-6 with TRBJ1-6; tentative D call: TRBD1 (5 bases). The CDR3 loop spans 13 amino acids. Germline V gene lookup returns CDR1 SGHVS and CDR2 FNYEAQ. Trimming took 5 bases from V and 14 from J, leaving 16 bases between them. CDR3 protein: CASSKGEGLALHF. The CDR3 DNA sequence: TGTGCCAGCAGCAAAGGGGAGGGACTCGCCCTCCACTTT.

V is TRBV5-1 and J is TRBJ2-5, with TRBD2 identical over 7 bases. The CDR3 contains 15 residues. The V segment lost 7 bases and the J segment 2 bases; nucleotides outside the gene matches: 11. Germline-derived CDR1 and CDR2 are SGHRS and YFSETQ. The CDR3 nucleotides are TGCGCCAGCGCCCGCGTGGGGGGGGGTCAAGAGACCCAGTACTTC. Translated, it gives CASARVGGGQETQYF.

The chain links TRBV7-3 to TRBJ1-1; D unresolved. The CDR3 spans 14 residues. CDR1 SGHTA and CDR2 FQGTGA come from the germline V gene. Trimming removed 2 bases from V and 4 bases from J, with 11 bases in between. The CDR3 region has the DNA TGTGCCAGCAGCTTATCGGCCGGAGTCACTGAAGCTTTCTTT. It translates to CASSLSAGVTEAFF.

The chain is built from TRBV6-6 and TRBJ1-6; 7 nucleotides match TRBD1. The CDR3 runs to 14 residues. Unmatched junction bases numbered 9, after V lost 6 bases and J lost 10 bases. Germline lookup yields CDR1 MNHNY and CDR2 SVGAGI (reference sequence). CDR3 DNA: TGTGCCAGCAGAGTAGACAGGGAAGGGTCACCCCTCCACTTT. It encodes CASRVDREGSPLHF.

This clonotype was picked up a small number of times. The CDR3: CASSSQGVAGETQYF. In nucleotides, the CDR3 is TGTGCCAGCAGCTCCCAGGGTGTGGCAGGAGAGACCCAGTACTTC. This sequence joins TRBV7-2 and TRBJ2-5; a weak D match, TRBD1 (5 bases). This CDR3 is built from 15 residues. The V end lost 4 bases, the J end lost 4 bases, and 16 bases lay between the germline ends. In germline, CDR1 is SGHTA, CDR2 FQGNSA.

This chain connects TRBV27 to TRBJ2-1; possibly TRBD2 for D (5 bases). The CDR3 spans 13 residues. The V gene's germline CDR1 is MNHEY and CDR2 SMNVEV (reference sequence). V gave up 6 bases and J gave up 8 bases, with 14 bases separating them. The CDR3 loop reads CASSLRRPDEQFF. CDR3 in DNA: TGTGCCAGCAGCCTCCGGAGGCCCGATGAGCAGTTCTTC.

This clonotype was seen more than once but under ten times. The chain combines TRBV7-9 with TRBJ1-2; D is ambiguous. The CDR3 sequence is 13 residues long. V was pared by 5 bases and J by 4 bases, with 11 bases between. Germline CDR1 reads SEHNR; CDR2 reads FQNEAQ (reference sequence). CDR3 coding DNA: TGTGCCAGCAGCCGCCCGGGCAGCTATGGCTACACCTTC. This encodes CASSRPGSYGYTF.

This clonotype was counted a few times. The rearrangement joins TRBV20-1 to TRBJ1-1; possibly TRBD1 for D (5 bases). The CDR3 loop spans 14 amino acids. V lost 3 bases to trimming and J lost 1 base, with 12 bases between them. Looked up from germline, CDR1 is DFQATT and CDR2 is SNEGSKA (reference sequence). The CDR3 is CSASYGTGNTEAFF. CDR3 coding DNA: TGCAGTGCTAGTTATGGGACCGGGAACACTGAAGCTTTCTTT.

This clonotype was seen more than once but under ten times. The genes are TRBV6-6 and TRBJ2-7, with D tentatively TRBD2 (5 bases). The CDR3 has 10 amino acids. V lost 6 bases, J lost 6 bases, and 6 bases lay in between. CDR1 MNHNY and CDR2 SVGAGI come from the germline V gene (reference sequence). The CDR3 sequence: CASRRGEQYF. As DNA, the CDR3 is TGTGCCAGCAGACGGGGCGAGCAGTACTTC.

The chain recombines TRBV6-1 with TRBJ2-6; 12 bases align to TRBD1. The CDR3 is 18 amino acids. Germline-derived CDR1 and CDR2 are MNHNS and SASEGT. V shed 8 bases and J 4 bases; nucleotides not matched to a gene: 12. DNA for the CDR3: TGTGCCAGCTCATTATTCAGGGGACAGGGGGCAGGGGCCAACGTCCTGACTTTC. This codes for CASSLFRGQGAGANVLTF.